These T cell receptor beta chains were read from a single sample in a study of OX40 agonist ivuxolimab in advanced cancers. TCRdb's copy holds only in-frame clones and misses some; the assay was immunoSEQ multiplex PCR. The sample yields 57,000 or so clones, about 89% seen once. The sequences come from CD4+ or CD8+ T cells sorted from blood, collected in a trial of the OX40 agonist ivuxolimab. The receptors here all came from an adult with an advanced solid tumor such as melanoma, head and neck, liver or kidney cancer. The CDR3 runs from the conserved cysteine through the conserved F or W. A D gene is named only where the DNA matches it firmly. Size values are once, few and many counts, or a class for expanded clones, and some rows have none.

>15|TRBJ1-5|NA|TRBV28|once
TGTGCCAGCAGTGCAAGAGGAGGGGGTTATCAGCCCCAGCATTTT
CASSARGGGYQPQHF
>16|TRBJ1-1|TRBD1|TRBV7-9|once
TGTGCCAGCAGCTCCTCGGACAGGGTGCCGAACACTGAAGCTTTCTTT
CASSSSDRVPNTEAFF
>12|TRBJ2-7|NA|TRBV5-6|once
TGTGCCAGCAGCTTGTTGACCTACGAGCAGTACTTC
CASSLLTYEQYF
>15|TRBJ1-5|NA|TRBV30|NA
TGTGCCTGGAGTGTAGACGGACGGATGAATCAGCCCCAGCATTTT
CAWSVDGRMNQPQHF
>15|TRBJ1-3|NA|TRBV2|NA
TGTGCCAGCAGTGAAAGTCGAGGGTCCGGAAACACCATATATTTT
CASSESRGSGNTIYF
>17|TRBJ2-1|TRBD2|TRBV19|once
TGTGCCAGTACAGTGGGGACTAGCGACCCTCCCTGGGGTGAGCAGTTCTTC
CASTVGTSDPPWGEQFF
>18|TRBJ2-1|TRBD2|TRBV4-3|NA
TGCGCCAGCAGCCGGAGACTAGCGGGAGGGAGCTCCTACAATGAGCAGTTCTTC
CASSRRLAGGSSYNEQFF
>14|TRBJ2-7|NA|TRBV18|NA
TGTGCCAGCTCACCACAGGGGGTCCCCTACGAGCAGTACTTC
CASSPQGVPYEQYF
>14|TRBJ1-1|NA|TRBV19|NA
TGTGCCAGTAGTATCACGGGACAAAACACTGAAGCTTTCTTT
CASSITGQNTEAFF
>15|TRBJ2-7|TRBD2|TRBV7-3|once
TGTGCCAGCAGCCAGGGACTAGCGGGAGAGGGCGAGCAGTACTTC
CASSQGLAGEGEQYF
>11|TRBJ2-7|NA|TRBV6-5|NA
TGTGCCAGCAGTGTGACCCTCGAGCAGTACTTC
CASSVTLEQYF
>16|TRBJ2-5|NA|TRBV6-1|NA
TGTGCCAGCAGTGAAACCGGGGGAGGTGACCTAAGGACCCAGTACTTC
CASSETGGGDLRTQYF
>15|TRBJ2-7|TRBD2|TRBV11-2|NA
TGTGCCAGCAGCTCCCGTGGGGGGGTGACCTACGAGCAGTACTTC
CASSSRGGVTYEQYF
>13|TRBJ1-4|TRBD1|TRBV5-1|once
TGCGCCAGCAGCTTCCAGGGGGCTGAAAAACTGTTTTTT
CASSFQGAEKLFF
>12|TRBJ2-2|NA|TRBV7-6|NA
TGTGCCAGCAGCTTAACCCCAGGGGAGCTGTTTTTT
CASSLTPGELFF
>13|TRBJ2-1|NA|TRBV5-1|NA
TGCGCCAGCAGCCTACGGACTGACAATGAGCAGTTCTTC
CASSLRTDNEQFF
>14|TRBJ2-2|NA|TRBV4-1|NA
TGCGCCAGTAGGGGACGGGGAATTGTCGGGGAGCTGTTTTTT
CASRGRGIVGELFF
>14|TRBJ1-1|TRBD1|TRBV19|NA
TGTGCCAGTGAAAAGGACAGGGCGGACACTGAAGCTTTCTTT
CASEKDRADTEAFF
>13|TRBJ2-3|NA|TRBV7-3|few
TGTGCCAGCAGCTTATTTTTCACAGATACGCAGTATTTT
CASSLFFTDTQYF
>17|TRBJ2-7|TRBD2|TRBV28|NA
TGTGCCAGCAGTCCTGTCTCCGGGACTAGCGACTCCTACGAGCAGTACTTC
CASSPVSGTSDSYEQYF
>18|TRBJ2-1|NA|TRBV2|NA
TGTGCCAGCAGGGCTTGGCAGGACGTTAGGAGCTCCTACAATGAGCAGTTCTTC
CASRAWQDVRSSYNEQFF
>16|TRBJ2-7|NA|TRBV12-2|NA
TGTGCAAGTCGCTTTCCAAAACAACGAACAGGGTCCTTGCAGTACTTC
CASRFPKQRTGSLQYF
>19|TRBJ2-4|TRBD2|TRBV7-3|once
TGTGCCAGCAGCAAAGAGGGACTAGCGGGAGTCGGGGCCAAAAACATTCAGTACTTC
CASSKEGLAGVGAKNIQYF
>14|TRBJ2-1|TRBD2|TRBV7-9|NA
TGTGCCAGCAGCTCACGGACTAGTTTTACTGAGCAGTTCTTC
CASSSRTSFTEQFF
>15|TRBJ2-7|NA|TRBV11-2|NA
TGTGCCAGCAGCTTAGTGCGGGCACCTAGCTACGAGCAGTACTTC
CASSLVRAPSYEQYF
>15|TRBJ2-7|TRBD2|TRBV11-3|NA
TGTGCCAGCAGCCAAATAGCGGGAAAGGGGATGGAGCAGTACTTC
CASSQIAGKGMEQYF
>13|TRBJ2-3|NA|TRBV28|NA
TGTGCCAGCAGTTTTTCAGGGGCAGATACGCAGTATTTT
CASSFSGADTQYF
>16|TRBJ2-3|TRBD1|TRBV18|NA
TGTGCCAGCTCACCAACGGGACAGGGGAGCACAGATACGCAGTATTTT
CASSPTGQGSTDTQYF
>14|TRBJ2-7|NA|TRBV28|NA
TGTGCCAGCAGACGACCCCTCCGAGCCTACGAGCAGTACTTC
CASRRPLRAYEQYF
>13|TRBJ2-1|NA|TRBV19|NA
TGTGCCAGTAGGAGGACTATCTACAATGAGCAGTTCTTC
CASRRTIYNEQFF
>16|TRBJ1-4|TRBD1|TRBV4-2|NA
TGTGCCAGCAGCCAAGGGAGGACAGGGACTAATGAAAAACTGTTTTTT
CASSQGRTGTNEKLFF
>15|TRBJ2-7|TRBD2|TRBV7-9|once
TGTGCCAGCAGCTTATTGGCGGGAGGGAGTAACGAGCAGTACTTC
CASSLLAGGSNEQYF
>13|TRBJ2-7|NA|TRBV13|once
TGTGCCAGCACCAGGGGTCTGGAGGGCGAGCAGTACTTC
CASTRGLEGEQYF
>16|TRBJ2-3|NA|TRBV7-9|once
TGTGCCAGCAGCCCAAGAGGTGGGGGAGGCACAGATACGCAGTATTTT
CASSPRGGGGTDTQYF
>17|TRBJ2-2|TRBD2|TRBV28|NA
TGTGCCAGCAGTTTTGGGACTAGCGGGGTGAACACCGGGGAGCTGTTTTTT
CASSFGTSGVNTGELFF
>16|TRBJ2-5|TRBD2|TRBV7-2|few
TGTGCCAGCAGGGACACCGGGACTAGCGGACACCAGACCCAGTACTTC
CASRDTGTSGHQTQYF
>15|TRBJ2-3|NA|TRBV7-2|NA
TGTGCCAGCAGCTTCGGCGGCGGGGCCGCAGATACGCAGTATTTT
CASSFGGGAADTQYF
>15|TRBJ1-2|NA|TRBV10-3|NA
TGTGCCATCAGTGCCACAGGCGAGGCCTTCTATGGCTACACCTTC
CAISATGEAFYGYTF
>12|TRBJ2-2|NA|TRBV12-5|NA
TGTGCTAGTGGTCAATACGGCGGGGAGCTGTTTTTT
CASGQYGGELFF
>12|TRBJ2-7|NA|TRBV30|NA
TGTGCCTGGAGTGGCGGAGGGCCCGAGCAGTACTTC
CAWSGGGPEQYF
>14|TRBJ2-3|NA|TRBV9|once
TGTGCCAGCAGCGTAGACTGGGCCACGGGTACGCAGTATTTT
CASSVDWATGTQYF
>13|TRBJ1-1|NA|TRBV7-9|NA
TGTGCCAGCAGCTTAGTCCAAAACACTGAAGCTTTCTTT
CASSLVQNTEAFF
>14|TRBJ2-3|TRBD1|TRBV5-1|NA
TGCGCCAGCACCCGCGACAGGGGCCCAGATACGCAGTATTTT
CASTRDRGPDTQYF
>12|TRBJ2-7|NA|TRBV13|NA
TGTGCCAGCAGCTTAATCCAGGACGAGCAGTACTTC
CASSLIQDEQYF
>15|TRBJ1-2|NA|TRBV7-8|once
TGTGCCAGCAGCTTAACTACAACAGGGAACTATGGCTACACCTTC
CASSLTTTGNYGYTF
>14|TRBJ2-3|NA|TRBV7-2|NA
TGTGCCAGCAGCAACTTCGGAGTTTTAGATACGCAGTATTTT
CASSNFGVLDTQYF
>16|TRBJ2-1|TRBD2|TRBV18|NA
TGTGCCAGCTCACCACAGGTAGCGGGAGGGCCCAACGAGCAGTTCTTC
CASSPQVAGGPNEQFF
>13|TRBJ1-2|NA|TRBV7-9|NA
TGTGCCAGCAGCTTAGGTCGGAGCCGGGACACCAACTTC
CASSLGRSRDTNF
>15|TRBJ2-5|TRBD2|TRBV7-2|once
TGTGCCAGCAGCTTCACTAGCGGGAGCTGGGAGACCCAGTACTTC
CASSFTSGSWETQYF
>16|TRBJ1-4|TRBD1|TRBV2|once
TGTGCCAGCAGAGTGGGACAGTCCTGGGGGAATGAAAAACTGTTTTTT
CASRVGQSWGNEKLFF
>15|TRBJ2-2|NA|TRBV28|NA
TGTGCCAGCAGTGTGGGTGCCAGCTATACCGGGGAGCTGTTTTTT
CASSVGASYTGELFF